Listed below are T cell receptor beta chains from one sample, sequenced in a study of control samples from healthy donors and cancer patients. The method was immunoSEQ multiplex PCR; TCRdb's version includes in-frame clones alone and lacks a portion of them. This table holds 120,000 or so clones, roughly 90% found once. Sequencing was done on a sample of PBMCs. The receptors shown here come from a woman aged 60 to 75 with lung cancer. Both conserved end residues are part of each CDR3. Each record gives: J gene, CDR3 length, V gene, D gene, CDR3 protein, CDR3 DNA. A D gene is named only where the DNA matches it firmly.

j_call: TRBJ1-1
cdr3_length: 13
v_call: TRBV5-1
d_call: -
cdr3_aa: CASSFIQDTEAFF
cdr3_nt: TGCGCCAGCAGCTTCATACAGGACACTGAAGCTTTCTTT

j_call: TRBJ2-1
cdr3_length: 18
v_call: TRBV9
d_call: -
cdr3_aa: CASSVATLGLGSYNEQFF
cdr3_nt: TGTGCCAGCAGCGTAGCAACCTTAGGCCTAGGGTCCTACAATGAGCAGTTCTTC

j_call: TRBJ2-5
cdr3_length: 16
v_call: TRBV7-7
d_call: TRBD2
cdr3_aa: CASSSGLAGIQETQYF
cdr3_nt: TGTGCTAGCAGCTCGGGACTAGCGGGGATACAAGAGACCCAGTACTTC

j_call: TRBJ2-7
cdr3_length: 14
v_call: TRBV10-3
d_call: -
cdr3_aa: CAISEGLGTAKQYF
cdr3_nt: TGTGCCATCAGTGAGGGATTGGGAACAGCTAAGCAGTACTTC

j_call: TRBJ2-3
cdr3_length: 16
v_call: TRBV6-4
d_call: -
cdr3_aa: CASSEKGGSGSDTQYF
cdr3_nt: TGTGCCAGCAGTGAGAAAGGTGGGTCAGGGTCAGATACGCAGTATTTT

j_call: TRBJ1-5
cdr3_length: 16
v_call: TRBV30
d_call: -
cdr3_aa: CAWSSNQGIGNQPQHF
cdr3_nt: TGTGCCTGGAGCTCAAACCAGGGGATCGGCAATCAGCCCCAGCATTTT

j_call: TRBJ2-1
cdr3_length: 15
v_call: TRBV5-1
d_call: -
cdr3_aa: CASSLAAGAYNEQFF
cdr3_nt: TGCGCCAGCAGCTTGGCGGCAGGGGCCTACAATGAGCAGTTCTTC

j_call: TRBJ2-2
cdr3_length: 16
v_call: TRBV5-4
d_call: -
cdr3_aa: CASSQGGAIRTGELFF
cdr3_nt: TGTGCCAGCAGCCAAGGGGGGGCGATAAGAACCGGGGAGCTGTTTTTT

j_call: TRBJ1-1
cdr3_length: 15
v_call: TRBV4-1
d_call: -
cdr3_aa: CASSQGIGGVDEAFF
cdr3_nt: TGCGCCAGCAGCCAAGGGATTGGGGGAGTCGATGAAGCTTTCTTT

j_call: TRBJ1-6
cdr3_length: 14
v_call: TRBV19
d_call: -
cdr3_aa: CASTEGPNNSPLHF
cdr3_nt: TGTGCCAGTACAGAGGGGCCAAATAATTCACCCCTCCACTTT

j_call: TRBJ1-1
cdr3_length: 18
v_call: TRBV4-1
d_call: TRBD1
cdr3_aa: CASSQERTGGTMNTEAFF
cdr3_nt: TGCGCCAGCAGCCAAGAGAGGACAGGCGGGACCATGAACACTGAAGCTTTCTTT